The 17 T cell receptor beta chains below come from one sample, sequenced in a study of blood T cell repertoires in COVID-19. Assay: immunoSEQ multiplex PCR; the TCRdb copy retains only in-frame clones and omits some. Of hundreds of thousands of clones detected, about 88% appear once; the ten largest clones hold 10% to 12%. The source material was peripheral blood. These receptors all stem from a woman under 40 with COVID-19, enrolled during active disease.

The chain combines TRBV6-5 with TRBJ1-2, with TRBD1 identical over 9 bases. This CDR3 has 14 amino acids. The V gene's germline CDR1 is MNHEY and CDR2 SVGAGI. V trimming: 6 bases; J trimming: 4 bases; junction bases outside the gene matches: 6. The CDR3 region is CASSPTGGIYGYTF. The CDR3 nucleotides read TGTGCCAGCAGCCCGACAGGGGGAATCTATGGCTACACCTTC.

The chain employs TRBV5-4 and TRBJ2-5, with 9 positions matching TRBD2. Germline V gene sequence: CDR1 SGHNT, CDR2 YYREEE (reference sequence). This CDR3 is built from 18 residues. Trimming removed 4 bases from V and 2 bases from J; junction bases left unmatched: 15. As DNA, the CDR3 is TGTGCCAGCAGCCCAAGCCCAGCGGGAGGCCTGATTCAAGAGACCCAGTACTTC. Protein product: CASSPSPAGGLIQETQYF.

In nucleotides, the CDR3 is TGCGCCAGCAATCAGGAGGGGTGGGGCACTGAAGCTTTCTTT. It specifies CASNQEGWGTEAFF. This chain connects TRBV5-1 to TRBJ1-1; TRBD1 might be the D (5 bases). The CDR3 spans 14 residues. Germline loops: CDR1 SGHRS, CDR2 YFSETQ. The V end lost 6 bases, the J end lost 4 bases, and 16 bases lay between the germline ends.

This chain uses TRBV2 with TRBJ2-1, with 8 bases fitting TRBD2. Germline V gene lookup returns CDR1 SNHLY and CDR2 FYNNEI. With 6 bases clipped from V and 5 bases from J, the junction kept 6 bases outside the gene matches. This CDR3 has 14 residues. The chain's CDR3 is CASRTSVDNNEQFF. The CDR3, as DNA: TGTGCCAGCAGGACTAGCGTAGATAACAATGAGCAGTTCTTC.

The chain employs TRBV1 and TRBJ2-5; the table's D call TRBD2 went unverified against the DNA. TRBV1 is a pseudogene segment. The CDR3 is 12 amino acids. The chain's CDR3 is CTSSQLQETQYF. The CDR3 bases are TGCACCAGCAGCCAACTCCAAGAGACCCAGTACTTC.

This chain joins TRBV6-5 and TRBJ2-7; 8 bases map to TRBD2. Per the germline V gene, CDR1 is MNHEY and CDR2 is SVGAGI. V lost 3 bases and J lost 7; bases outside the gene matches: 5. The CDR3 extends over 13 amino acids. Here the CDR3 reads CASSYGGGFEQYF. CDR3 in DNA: TGTGCCAGCAGTTATGGCGGGGGGTTTGAGCAGTACTTC.

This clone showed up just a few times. The CDR3 bases are TGTGCCAGCAGCCGCAGGACAAGCACTGAAGCTTTCTTT. Amino acid sequence: CASSRRTSTEAFF. The chain has TRBV13 and TRBJ1-1, with a possible D match to TRBD1 (5 bases). The CDR3 covers 13 residues. The V end was cut by 5 bases, the J end by 4 bases, with 11 bases between. CDR1 is PRHDT and CDR2 is FYEKMQ in the germline V gene (reference sequence).

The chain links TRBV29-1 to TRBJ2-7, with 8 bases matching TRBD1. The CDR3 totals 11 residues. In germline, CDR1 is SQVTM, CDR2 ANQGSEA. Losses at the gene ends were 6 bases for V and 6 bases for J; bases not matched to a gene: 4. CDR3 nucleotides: TGCAGCGTGAAACAGGGGGTCGAGCAGTACTTC. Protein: CSVKQGVEQYF.

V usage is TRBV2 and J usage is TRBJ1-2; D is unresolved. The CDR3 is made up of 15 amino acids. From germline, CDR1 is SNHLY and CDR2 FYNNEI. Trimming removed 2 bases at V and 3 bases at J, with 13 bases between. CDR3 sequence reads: CASSEMMVEDYGYTF. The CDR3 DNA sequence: TGTGCCAGCAGTGAAATGATGGTAGAGGACTATGGCTACACCTTC.

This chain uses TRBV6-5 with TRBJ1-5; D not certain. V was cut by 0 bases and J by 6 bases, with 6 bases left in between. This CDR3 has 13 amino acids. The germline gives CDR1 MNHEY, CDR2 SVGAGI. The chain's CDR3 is CASSYSGIQPQHF. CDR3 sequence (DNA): TGTGCCAGCAGTTACTCCGGGATTCAGCCCCAGCATTTT.

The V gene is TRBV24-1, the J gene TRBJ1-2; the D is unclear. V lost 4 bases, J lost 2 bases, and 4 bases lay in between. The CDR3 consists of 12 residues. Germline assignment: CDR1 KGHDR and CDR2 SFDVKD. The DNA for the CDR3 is TGTGCCACCAGTGAAACAAACTATGGCTACACCTTC. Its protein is CATSETNYGYTF.

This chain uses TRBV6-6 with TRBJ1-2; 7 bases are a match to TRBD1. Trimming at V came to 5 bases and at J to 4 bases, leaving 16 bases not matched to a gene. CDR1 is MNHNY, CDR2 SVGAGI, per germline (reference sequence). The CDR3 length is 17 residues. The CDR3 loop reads CASSRQGKSDLLYGYTF. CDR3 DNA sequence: TGTGCCAGCAGTCGACAGGGTAAATCCGATCTTCTCTATGGCTACACCTTC.

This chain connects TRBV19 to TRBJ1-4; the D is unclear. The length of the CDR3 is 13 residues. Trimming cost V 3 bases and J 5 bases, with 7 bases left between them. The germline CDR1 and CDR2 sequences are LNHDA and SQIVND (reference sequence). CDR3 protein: CASSMNGNEKLFF. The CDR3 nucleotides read TGTGCCAGTAGTATGAACGGGAATGAAAAACTGTTTTTT.

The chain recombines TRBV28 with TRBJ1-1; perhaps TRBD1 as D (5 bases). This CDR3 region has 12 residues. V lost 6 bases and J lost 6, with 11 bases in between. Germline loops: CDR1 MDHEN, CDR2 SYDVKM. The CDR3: CASSTGSPEAFF. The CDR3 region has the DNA TGTGCCAGCAGCACAGGTTCCCCTGAAGCTTTCTTT.

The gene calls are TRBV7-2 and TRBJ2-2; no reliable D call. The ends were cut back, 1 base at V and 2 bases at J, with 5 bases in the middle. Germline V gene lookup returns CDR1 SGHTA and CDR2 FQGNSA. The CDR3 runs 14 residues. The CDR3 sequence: CASSLDYNTGELFF. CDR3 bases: TGTGCCAGCAGCTTAGACTACAACACCGGGGAGCTGTTTTTT.

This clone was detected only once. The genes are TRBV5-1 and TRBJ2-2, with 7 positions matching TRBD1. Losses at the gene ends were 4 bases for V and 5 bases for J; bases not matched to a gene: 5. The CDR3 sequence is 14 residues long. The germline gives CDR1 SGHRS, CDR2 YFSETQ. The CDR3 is CASSGGQETGELFF. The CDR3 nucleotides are TGCGCCAGCAGCGGCGGACAGGAAACCGGGGAGCTGTTTTTT.

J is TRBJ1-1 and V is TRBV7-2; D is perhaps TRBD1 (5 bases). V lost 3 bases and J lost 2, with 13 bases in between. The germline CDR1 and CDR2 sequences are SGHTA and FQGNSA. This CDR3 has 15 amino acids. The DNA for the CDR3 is TGTGCCAGCAGCTTGGGGGGGACTGTAAACACTGAAGCTTTCTTT. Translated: CASSLGGTVNTEAFF.